This TCR beta chain was sequenced during a study of shared clonotypes between healthy human individuals. On the study more broadly: CD4 naive and memory got three plates each, CD8 naive two, CD8 memory one.

This CDR3 contains 19 residues. The germline gives CDR1 MDHEN, CDR2 SYDVKM. J gave up 6 bases and V 2 bases, and 13 bases lay outside the gene matches. Genomic DNA (from each subset) was split evenly across several immunoSEQ plates. Produced via immunoSEQ multiplex PCR; TCRdb's table is partial and in-frame only. The repertoire has about 2.3 million clones, roughly 90% of them found once; the top ten carry around 0.4%. Recent acute infections and vaccinations were absent in the healthy HIV-negative adult donors. A split of CD4+ cells into CD45RA+ naive and CD45RA-negative memory subsets was performed.

This chain links TRBV28 with TRBJ2-3; TRBD2 aligns across 14 bases. The sample was naive CD4+ T cells from PBMCs. Subset in this sample: CD45RA+ positively selected. The TCR was taken from a man between 18 and 29 years old in good health. Some clones in this sample may be carry-over from other donors' samples. The CDR3 loop reads CASSLPPFATSGRGDTQYF. CDR3 nucleotides: TGTGCCAGCAGTTTACCCCCCTTCGCGACTAGCGGGAGGGGGGATACGCAGTATTTT.